Listed below are T cell receptor beta chains from one sample, sequenced in a study of shared clonotypes between healthy human individuals. Profiled with immunoSEQ multiplex PCR; TCRdb holds only in-frame clones, not every one. The sample holds roughly 680,000 clones, roughly two thirds seen once. The material sequenced was memory CD4+ T cells sorted from blood. The receptor source for this set is a woman aged 30 to 39 in good health. CDR3s include the opening cysteine and the closing phenylalanine or tryptophan. The order of the fields is J gene, clone size, V gene, D gene, CDR3 DNA, CDR3 protein. A D gene is named only where the DNA matches it firmly. Not all rows give a size; the values are once, few, many and, for expanded clones, a class.

j_call: TRBJ2-5; clone_size: .; v_call: TRBV9; d_call: .; cdr3_nt: TGTGCCAGCAGCGTAGGAAATAGGCTCCGGAAACAAGAGACCCAGTACTTC; cdr3_aa: CASSVGNRLRKQETQYF
j_call: TRBJ2-7; clone_size: few; v_call: TRBV7-9; d_call: TRBD2; cdr3_nt: TGTGCCAGCAGCCCACTGGGGACTAGCGGGAGTTACGAGCAGTACTTC; cdr3_aa: CASSPLGTSGSYEQYF
j_call: TRBJ2-1; clone_size: few; v_call: TRBV25-1; d_call: TRBD2; cdr3_nt: TGTGCCAGCAGTGAAGCAACTAGCGGATTGTACAATGAGCAGTTCTTC; cdr3_aa: CASSEATSGLYNEQFF
j_call: TRBJ2-7; clone_size: few; v_call: TRBV2; d_call: TRBD2; cdr3_nt: TGTGCCAGCAGTGAAAGGGCTAGCGGGAACTACGAGCAGTACTTC; cdr3_aa: CASSERASGNYEQYF
j_call: TRBJ2-7; clone_size: .; v_call: TRBV6-5; d_call: TRBD2; cdr3_nt: TGTGCCAGCAGTTATAGCGGGAGAAGGGACGAGCAGTACTTC; cdr3_aa: CASSYSGRRDEQYF
j_call: TRBJ2-1; clone_size: .; v_call: TRBV7-9; d_call: .; cdr3_nt: TGTGCCAGCAGGGCCCTCCTGGACTCCTCATCCTACAATGAGCAGTTCTTC; cdr3_aa: CASRALLDSSSYNEQFF
j_call: TRBJ2-1; clone_size: many; v_call: TRBV20-1; d_call: .; cdr3_nt: TGCAGTGCCGCAGGTCCCAATGAGCAGTTCTTC; cdr3_aa: CSAAGPNEQFF
j_call: TRBJ2-2; clone_size: .; v_call: TRBV29-1; d_call: TRBD1; cdr3_nt: TGCAGCGTTGAAGTGGGACAGGCAAACACCGGGGAGCTGTTTTTT; cdr3_aa: CSVEVGQANTGELFF
j_call: TRBJ1-3; clone_size: .; v_call: TRBV2; d_call: .; cdr3_nt: TGTGCCAGCAGCCCCGGAAGCTCTGGAAACACCATATATTTT; cdr3_aa: CASSPGSSGNTIYF
j_call: TRBJ1-2; clone_size: few; v_call: TRBV5-1; d_call: TRBD1; cdr3_nt: TGCGCCAGCAGCCGGACAGGGTATGGCTACACCTTC; cdr3_aa: CASSRTGYGYTF
j_call: TRBJ2-7; clone_size: once; v_call: TRBV29-1; d_call: .; cdr3_nt: TGCAGCGTTGCACAGCAGAGCTCCTACGAGCAGTACTTC; cdr3_aa: CSVAQQSSYEQYF
j_call: TRBJ1-2; clone_size: .; v_call: TRBV19; d_call: .; cdr3_nt: TGTGCCAGTAGTATAACCGGGGTACGCGGCTACACCTTC; cdr3_aa: CASSITGVRGYTF
j_call: TRBJ2-5; clone_size: .; v_call: TRBV7-2; d_call: .; cdr3_nt: TGTGCCAGCAGCCAAGTGGGCGGGGAGACCCAGTACTTC; cdr3_aa: CASSQVGGETQYF
j_call: TRBJ1-4; clone_size: .; v_call: TRBV5-1; d_call: .; cdr3_nt: TGCGCCAGCAGCCGCTTCTTCCGTGAAAAACTGTTTTTT; cdr3_aa: CASSRFFREKLFF
j_call: TRBJ1-1; clone_size: .; v_call: TRBV9; d_call: .; cdr3_nt: TGTGCCAGCAGCCCTATCGAGGGGGGGGCTGAAGCTTTCTTT; cdr3_aa: CASSPIEGGAEAFF
j_call: TRBJ2-2; clone_size: .; v_call: TRBV7-9; d_call: TRBD1; cdr3_nt: TGTGCCAGCAGCTTCGCGGACAGGGGCGCCGGGGAGCTGTTTTTT; cdr3_aa: CASSFADRGAGELFF
j_call: TRBJ1-1; clone_size: .; v_call: TRBV18; d_call: .; cdr3_nt: TGTGCCAGCTCACCGCGACGTTCCCAAAACGTCCAGGCTGAGGCTTTCTTT; cdr3_aa: CASSPRRSQNVQAEAFF
j_call: TRBJ2-1; clone_size: few; v_call: TRBV7-9; d_call: .; cdr3_nt: TGTGCCAGCAGTTTTGGTGGAGGGTCTCACAATGAGCAGTTCTTC; cdr3_aa: CASSFGGGSHNEQFF
j_call: TRBJ2-3; clone_size: .; v_call: TRBV11-2; d_call: .; cdr3_nt: TGTGCCAGCAGCGTCCAGGGAAGGAGGACAGATACGCAGTATTTT; cdr3_aa: CASSVQGRRTDTQYF
j_call: TRBJ2-5; clone_size: .; v_call: TRBV7-2; d_call: .; cdr3_nt: TGTGCCAGCAGCTTAGCCCTCGGGGCCCAGTACTTC; cdr3_aa: CASSLALGAQYF
j_call: TRBJ2-2; clone_size: few; v_call: TRBV30; d_call: .; cdr3_nt: TGTGCCTGGAGTTTTAAGGGGATCGACGGGGAGCTGTTTTTT; cdr3_aa: CAWSFKGIDGELFF
j_call: TRBJ1-2; clone_size: few; v_call: TRBV7-8; d_call: .; cdr3_nt: TGTGCCAGCAGCTTAGCCAACTATGGCTACACCTTC; cdr3_aa: CASSLANYGYTF
j_call: TRBJ2-1; clone_size: .; v_call: TRBV7-3; d_call: TRBD1; cdr3_nt: TGTGCCAGCAGCTTCGACAGGGTCGATGAGCAGTTCTTC; cdr3_aa: CASSFDRVDEQFF
j_call: TRBJ2-1; clone_size: .; v_call: TRBV4-1; d_call: TRBD2; cdr3_nt: TGCGCCAGCAGCCATACCGGGACTAGCGGGAGAGTGGATGAGCAGTTCTTC; cdr3_aa: CASSHTGTSGRVDEQFF
j_call: TRBJ2-7; clone_size: .; v_call: TRBV20-1; d_call: .; cdr3_nt: TGCAGTGCTAGGAAGGGGTTGGGGCAGTACTTC; cdr3_aa: CSARKGLGQYF
j_call: TRBJ2-5; clone_size: .; v_call: TRBV5-4; d_call: .; cdr3_nt: TGTGCCAGCAGCCCCACTGGGGGGCGGGAGACCCAGTACTTC; cdr3_aa: CASSPTGGRETQYF
j_call: TRBJ1-2; clone_size: few; v_call: TRBV19; d_call: TRBD1; cdr3_nt: TGTGCCAGTAGTGCGACAGGGTGGATTGGCTACACCTTC; cdr3_aa: CASSATGWIGYTF
j_call: TRBJ2-7; clone_size: once; v_call: TRBV7-9; d_call: .; cdr3_nt: TGTGCCAGCAGCACGACATACAGAGAGCAGTACTTC; cdr3_aa: CASSTTYREQYF
j_call: TRBJ1-4; clone_size: .; v_call: TRBV19; d_call: TRBD1; cdr3_nt: TGTGCCAGTAGTAGAATCAGGGGGACTAATGAAAAACTGTTTTTT; cdr3_aa: CASSRIRGTNEKLFF
j_call: TRBJ1-3; clone_size: .; v_call: TRBV28; d_call: TRBD1; cdr3_nt: TGTGCCAGCAGTCCCGGGACAGGGTATTCTGGAAACACCATATATTTT; cdr3_aa: CASSPGTGYSGNTIYF
j_call: TRBJ2-7; clone_size: .; v_call: TRBV7-9; d_call: TRBD1; cdr3_nt: TGTGCCAGCAGCTTAGATTTAGGACAGGGGAAATACGAGCAGTACTTC; cdr3_aa: CASSLDLGQGKYEQYF
j_call: TRBJ2-2; clone_size: few; v_call: TRBV30; d_call: .; cdr3_nt: TGTGCCTGGAGCGATTTTAATTGGAGGACCGGGGAGCTGTTTTTT; cdr3_aa: CAWSDFNWRTGELFF
j_call: TRBJ2-7; clone_size: .; v_call: TRBV5-1; d_call: .; cdr3_nt: TGCGCCAGCAGCCCAGAAGGACACAACGAGCAGTACTTC; cdr3_aa: CASSPEGHNEQYF
j_call: TRBJ2-3; clone_size: once; v_call: TRBV11-3; d_call: TRBD2; cdr3_nt: TGTGCCAGCAGCCCCACCCGGGCGGGAGAGCCGACAGATACGCAGTATTTT; cdr3_aa: CASSPTRAGEPTDTQYF
j_call: TRBJ2-6; clone_size: .; v_call: TRBV19; d_call: .; cdr3_nt: TGTGCCAGTAGTAGTGGGGGGTCTGGGGCCAACGTCCTGACTTTC; cdr3_aa: CASSSGGSGANVLTF
j_call: TRBJ1-2; clone_size: .; v_call: TRBV4-2; d_call: .; cdr3_nt: TGTGCCAGCAGCCAAGGAACCCCGAACTATGGCTACACCTTC; cdr3_aa: CASSQGTPNYGYTF
j_call: TRBJ2-7; clone_size: once; v_call: TRBV19; d_call: .; cdr3_nt: TGTGCCAGTAGGGTGACGGATTCCTCCTACGAGCAGTACTTC; cdr3_aa: CASRVTDSSYEQYF
j_call: TRBJ2-2; clone_size: once; v_call: TRBV18; d_call: .; cdr3_nt: TGTGCCAGCTCACCTTGGCAGGCCCCCGGGGAGCTGTTTTTT; cdr3_aa: CASSPWQAPGELFF
j_call: TRBJ2-7; clone_size: .; v_call: TRBV2; d_call: .; cdr3_nt: TGTGCCAGCAGGGGAGACAGGACCTACGAGCAGTACTTC; cdr3_aa: CASRGDRTYEQYF
j_call: TRBJ2-5; clone_size: .; v_call: TRBV29-1; d_call: .; cdr3_nt: TGCAGCGCCAGGACCGACGGTGAGACCCAGTACTTC; cdr3_aa: CSARTDGETQYF
j_call: TRBJ1-3; clone_size: .; v_call: TRBV9; d_call: .; cdr3_nt: TGTGCCAGCAGCGTCCAAGGCTCTGGAAACACCATATATTTT; cdr3_aa: CASSVQGSGNTIYF
j_call: TRBJ2-5; clone_size: .; v_call: TRBV6-5; d_call: .; cdr3_nt: TGTGCCAGCAGTTATAGGGGTGTGCAGGCCCAAGAGACCCAGTACTTC; cdr3_aa: CASSYRGVQAQETQYF
j_call: TRBJ1-1; clone_size: .; v_call: TRBV21-1; d_call: .; cdr3_nt: TGTGCCAGCAGCAAAGTGGAGGGGATGGCTGAAGCTTTCTTT; cdr3_aa: CASSKVEGMAEAFF
j_call: TRBJ1-5; clone_size: .; v_call: TRBV21-1; d_call: .; cdr3_nt: TGTGCCAGCAGCAAAGGTCACCGGGGCGGGAGCAATCAGCCCCAGCATTTT; cdr3_aa: CASSKGHRGGSNQPQHF
j_call: TRBJ1-2; clone_size: .; v_call: TRBV7-8; d_call: .; cdr3_nt: TGTGCCAGCAGTCAGGACACTAACTATGGCTACACCTTC; cdr3_aa: CASSQDTNYGYTF
j_call: TRBJ1-6; clone_size: .; v_call: TRBV15; d_call: .; cdr3_nt: TGTGCCACCAGCAGAGATTGGCAGAATTCACCCCTCCACTTT; cdr3_aa: CATSRDWQNSPLHF
j_call: TRBJ1-4; clone_size: .; v_call: TRBV7-2; d_call: TRBD1; cdr3_nt: TGTGCCAGCAGCCGAGGACAGGCGGACGAAAAACTGTTTTTT; cdr3_aa: CASSRGQADEKLFF
j_call: TRBJ2-1; clone_size: .; v_call: TRBV13; d_call: .; cdr3_nt: TGTGCCAGCAGCCCCCCTTCCAATGAGCAGTTCTTC; cdr3_aa: CASSPPSNEQFF
j_call: TRBJ2-7; clone_size: .; v_call: TRBV10-3; d_call: TRBD1; cdr3_nt: TGTGCCATCAGAGGGGGAACCGGGACAGGGGCCTACGAGCAGTACTTC; cdr3_aa: CAIRGGTGTGAYEQYF
j_call: TRBJ1-4; clone_size: .; v_call: TRBV19; d_call: .; cdr3_nt: TGTGCCAGTAGTACGCGGACAGATAGTGCAACTAATGAAAAACTGTTTTTT; cdr3_aa: CASSTRTDSATNEKLFF
j_call: TRBJ2-2; clone_size: few; v_call: TRBV30; d_call: TRBD2; cdr3_nt: TGTGCCGGATCGGGACTAGCGGGCACCGGGGAGCTGTTTTTT; cdr3_aa: CAGSGLAGTGELFF
j_call: TRBJ1-2; clone_size: once; v_call: TRBV6-4; d_call: .; cdr3_nt: TGTGCCAGCAGTGACTTTTTTATGGCTCAACACGGCTACACCTTC; cdr3_aa: CASSDFFMAQHGYTF
j_call: TRBJ2-7; clone_size: few; v_call: TRBV7-9; d_call: .; cdr3_nt: TGTGCCAGCCGGGACACATTCTACGAGCAGTACTTC; cdr3_aa: CASRDTFYEQYF
j_call: TRBJ2-6; clone_size: .; v_call: TRBV28; d_call: .; cdr3_nt: TGTGCCAGCAGTATGGGACACTCTATTGGGGCCAACGTCCTGACTTTC; cdr3_aa: CASSMGHSIGANVLTF
j_call: TRBJ2-7; clone_size: .; v_call: TRBV2; d_call: .; cdr3_nt: TGTGCCAGAAGTGTAGGTTGGCCCACCTACGAGCAGTACTTC; cdr3_aa: CARSVGWPTYEQYF
j_call: TRBJ1-1; clone_size: .; v_call: TRBV21-1; d_call: .; cdr3_nt: TGTGCCAGCAGCCCTACAGGGGGACGCACTGAAGCTTTCTTT; cdr3_aa: CASSPTGGRTEAFF
j_call: TRBJ1-4; clone_size: .; v_call: TRBV6-5; d_call: TRBD1; cdr3_nt: TGTGCCAGCAGCCCGACAGGGGGCGGCGAAAAACTGTTTTTT; cdr3_aa: CASSPTGGGEKLFF
j_call: TRBJ2-6; clone_size: .; v_call: TRBV15; d_call: .; cdr3_nt: TGTGCCACCAGCAGAGGAGGGGCTGGGGCCAACGTCCTGACTTTC; cdr3_aa: CATSRGGAGANVLTF
j_call: TRBJ1-2; clone_size: many; v_call: TRBV5-8; d_call: .; cdr3_nt: TGTGCCAGCAGCTCTCAGACGGGGGCCCTAGTCGGCTACACCTTC; cdr3_aa: CASSSQTGALVGYTF